This section outlines one TCR beta chain sequence together with its context. This specimen belongs to a study of blood T cell repertoires in COVID-19. The wider study: Samples representing acute and convalescent COVID-19 were sourced from the United States, Italy and Spain.

The CDR3 sequence is 15 residues long. CDR1 is KGHDR, CDR2 SFDVKD, per germline. Trimming removed 5 bases from V and 4 bases from J; junction bases left unmatched: 4. Authors' analysis steps: Amplified reference gene primers provided the basis for estimating nucleated cell counts. Profiling relied on immunoSEQ multiplex PCR, and the TCRdb table lists in-frame clones only, not all of them. V and J calls and clone size are as listed in that table; D and trimming were resolved from the DNA. The table records about 140,000 clones, about 80% of them present only once. This sequence was found in a human donor in a cohort sampled during active COVID-19. Sequences were obtained from peripheral blood. The chain has TRBV24-1 and TRBJ2-1; TRBD1 matches at 10 bases. The CDR3 sequence: CATSGDRGTYNEQFF. The CDR3 DNA is TGTGCCACCAGTGGGGACAGGGGAACGTACAATGAGCAGTTCTTC.